The present TCR beta chain was sequenced within a study of long-term antiretroviral therapy in people with HIV. Across the study: The study's earliest collections predate the 2015 immediate-ART recommendation by about a decade. Study conclusions and caveats: After ART, diversity increased yet remained lower than transplant donor controls.

Notes on this clone: Its antigen is undetermined.

This CDR3 is built from 17 residues. V was trimmed by 1 base and J by 0 bases, leaving 15 bases between them. Germline-derived CDR1 and CDR2 are SEHNR and FQNEAQ (reference sequence). A minimum of one pre-ART and two post-ART PBMC samples existed for each donor. They ran version v3.0 of the immunoSEQ assay at survey level. Only in-frame clones appear in the TCRdb table, and some are missing; sequencing was by immunoSEQ multiplex PCR. The repertoire consists of approximately 24,000 clones, with around 80% occurring once and the leading ten covering 4.5% to 6%. V gene TRBV7-9 combines with J gene TRBJ2-5; D is tentatively TRBD1 or TRBD2 (5 bases each). This TCR came from a woman in her twenties or thirties with HIV. The starting material was unsorted PBMCs, obtained 1.1 years before starting antiretroviral therapy. The CDR3 nucleotides are TGTGCCAGCAGCTTAGGCCCGGGGCAACCGTACCAAGAGACCCAGTACTTC. Translation gives CASSLGPGQPYQETQYF.